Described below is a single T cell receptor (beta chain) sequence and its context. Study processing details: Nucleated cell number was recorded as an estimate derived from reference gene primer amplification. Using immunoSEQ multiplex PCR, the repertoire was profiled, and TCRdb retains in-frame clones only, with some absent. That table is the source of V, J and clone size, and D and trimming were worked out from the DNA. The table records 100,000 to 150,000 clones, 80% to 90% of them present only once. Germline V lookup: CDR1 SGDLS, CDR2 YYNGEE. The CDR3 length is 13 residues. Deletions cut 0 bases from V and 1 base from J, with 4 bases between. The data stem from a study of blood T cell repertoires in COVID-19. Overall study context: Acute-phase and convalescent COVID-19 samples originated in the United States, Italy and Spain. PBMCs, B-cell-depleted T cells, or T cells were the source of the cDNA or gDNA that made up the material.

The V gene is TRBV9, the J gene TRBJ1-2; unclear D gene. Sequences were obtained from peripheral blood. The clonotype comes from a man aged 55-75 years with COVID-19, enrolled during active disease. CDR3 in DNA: TGTGCCAGCAGCGTAGCTAGTAACTATGGCTACACCTTC. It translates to CASSVASNYGYTF.